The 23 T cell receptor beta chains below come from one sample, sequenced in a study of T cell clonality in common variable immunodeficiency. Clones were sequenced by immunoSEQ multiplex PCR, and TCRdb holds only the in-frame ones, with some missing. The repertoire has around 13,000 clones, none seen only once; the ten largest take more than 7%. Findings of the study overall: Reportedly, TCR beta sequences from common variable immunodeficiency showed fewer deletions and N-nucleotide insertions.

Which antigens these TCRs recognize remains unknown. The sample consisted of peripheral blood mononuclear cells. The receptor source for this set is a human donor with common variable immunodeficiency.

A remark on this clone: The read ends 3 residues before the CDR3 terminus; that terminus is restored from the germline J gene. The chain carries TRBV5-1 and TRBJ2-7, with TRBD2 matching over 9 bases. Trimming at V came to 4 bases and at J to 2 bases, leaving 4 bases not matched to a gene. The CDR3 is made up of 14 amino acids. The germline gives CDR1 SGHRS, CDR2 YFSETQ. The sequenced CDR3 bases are TGCGCCAGCAGCCCTAGCGGGGCCCCCTACGAG. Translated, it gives CASSPSGAPYE. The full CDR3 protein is CASSPSGAPYEQYF.

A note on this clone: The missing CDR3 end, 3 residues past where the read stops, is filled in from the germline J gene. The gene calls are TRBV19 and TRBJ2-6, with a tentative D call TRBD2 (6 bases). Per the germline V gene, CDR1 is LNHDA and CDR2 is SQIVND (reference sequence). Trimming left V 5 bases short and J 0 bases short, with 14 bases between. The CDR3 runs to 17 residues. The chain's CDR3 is CASSLEGPSSGANVLTF. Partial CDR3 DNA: TGTGCCAGTAGTTTGGAGGGGCCTAGCTCTGGGGCCAACGTC.

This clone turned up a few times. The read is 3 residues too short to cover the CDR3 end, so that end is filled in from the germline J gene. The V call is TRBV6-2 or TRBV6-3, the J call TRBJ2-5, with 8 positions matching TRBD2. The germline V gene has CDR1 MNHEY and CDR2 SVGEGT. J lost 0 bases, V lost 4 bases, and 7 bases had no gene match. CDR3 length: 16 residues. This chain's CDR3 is CASSSLLAVYQETQYF. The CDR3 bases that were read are TGTGCCAGCAGTTCCCTACTAGCGGTGTACCAAGAGACC.

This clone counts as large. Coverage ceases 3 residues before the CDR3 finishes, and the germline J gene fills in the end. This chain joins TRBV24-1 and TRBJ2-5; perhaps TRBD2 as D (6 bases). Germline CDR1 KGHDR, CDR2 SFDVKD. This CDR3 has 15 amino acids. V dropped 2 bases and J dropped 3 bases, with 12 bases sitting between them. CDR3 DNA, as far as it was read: TGTGCCACCAGTGATTGGGTGGGGGGAAAAGAGACC. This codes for CATSDWVGGKET. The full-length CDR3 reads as CATSDWVGGKETQYF.

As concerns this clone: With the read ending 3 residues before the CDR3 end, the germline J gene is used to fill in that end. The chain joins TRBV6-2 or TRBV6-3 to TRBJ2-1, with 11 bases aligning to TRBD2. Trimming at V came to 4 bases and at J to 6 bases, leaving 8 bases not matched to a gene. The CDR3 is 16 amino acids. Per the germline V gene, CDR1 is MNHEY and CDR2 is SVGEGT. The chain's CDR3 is CASSSRSSGGGNEQFF. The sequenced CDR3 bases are TGTGCCAGCAGTTCCCGGAGTAGCGGGGGGGGCAATGAG.

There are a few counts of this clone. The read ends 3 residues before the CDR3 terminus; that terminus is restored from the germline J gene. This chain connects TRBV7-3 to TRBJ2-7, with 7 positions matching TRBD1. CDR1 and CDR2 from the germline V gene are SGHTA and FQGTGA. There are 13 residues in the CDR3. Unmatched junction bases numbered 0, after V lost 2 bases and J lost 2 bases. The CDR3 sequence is CASSLDRAYEQYF. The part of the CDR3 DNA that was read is TGTGCCAGCAGCTTAGACAGGGCCTACGAG.

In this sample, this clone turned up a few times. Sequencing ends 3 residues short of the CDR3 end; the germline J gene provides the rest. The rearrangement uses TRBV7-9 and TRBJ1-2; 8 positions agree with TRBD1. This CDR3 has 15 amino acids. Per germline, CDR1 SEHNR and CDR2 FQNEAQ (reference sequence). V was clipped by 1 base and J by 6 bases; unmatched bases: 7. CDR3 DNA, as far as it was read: TGTGCCAGCAGCTTAGAGCAGGGGGCTGGTAATGGC. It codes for CASSLEQGAGNG. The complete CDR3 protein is CASSLEQGAGNGYTF.

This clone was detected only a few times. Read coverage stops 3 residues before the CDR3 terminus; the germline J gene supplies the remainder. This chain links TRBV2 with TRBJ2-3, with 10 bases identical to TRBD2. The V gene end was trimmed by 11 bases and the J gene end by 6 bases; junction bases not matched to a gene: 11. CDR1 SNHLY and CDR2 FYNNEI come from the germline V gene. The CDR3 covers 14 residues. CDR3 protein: CASGLAENQDTQYF. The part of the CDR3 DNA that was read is TGTGCCTCCGGACTAGCGGAAAATCAGGATACG.

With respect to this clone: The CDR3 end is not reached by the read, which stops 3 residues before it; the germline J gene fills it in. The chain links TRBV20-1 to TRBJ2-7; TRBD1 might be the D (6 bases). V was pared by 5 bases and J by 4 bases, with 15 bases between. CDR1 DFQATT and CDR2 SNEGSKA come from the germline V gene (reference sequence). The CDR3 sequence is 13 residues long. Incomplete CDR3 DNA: TGCAGTGCTCCCGGGACACAAGGATACGAG. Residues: CSAPGTQGYE. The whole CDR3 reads CSAPGTQGYEQYF.

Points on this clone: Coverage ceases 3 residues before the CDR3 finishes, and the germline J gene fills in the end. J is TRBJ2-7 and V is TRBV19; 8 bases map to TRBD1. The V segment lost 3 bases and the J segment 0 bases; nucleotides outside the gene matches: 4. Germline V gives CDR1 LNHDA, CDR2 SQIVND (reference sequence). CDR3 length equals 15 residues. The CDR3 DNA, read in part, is TGTGCCAGTAGTATCCAGGGGGCGGCCTCCTACGAG. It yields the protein CASSIQGAASYE. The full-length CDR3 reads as CASSIQGAASYEQYF.

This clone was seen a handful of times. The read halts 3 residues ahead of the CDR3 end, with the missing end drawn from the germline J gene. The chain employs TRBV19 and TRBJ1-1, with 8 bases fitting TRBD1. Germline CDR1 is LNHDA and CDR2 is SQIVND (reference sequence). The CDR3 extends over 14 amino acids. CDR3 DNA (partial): TGTGCCAGTAGTCCCCAAGCAGGGGGCGGGGGA. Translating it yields CASSPQAGGGG. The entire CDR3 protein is CASSPQAGGGGAFF.

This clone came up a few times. CDR3 sequence reads: CASSARTGGAEKLFF. Incomplete CDR3 DNA: TGTGCCAGCAGCGCACGGACAGGGGGCGCGGAAAAA. The V gene is TRBV7-6, the J gene TRBJ1-4; 11 positions match TRBD1. Read sequence stops 3 residues before the CDR3 end, and the germline J gene provides the missing end. The CDR3 length is 15 residues. The V gene end was trimmed by 5 bases and the J gene end by 8 bases; junction bases not matched to a gene: 7. Per germline, CDR1 SGHVS and CDR2 FNYEAQ.

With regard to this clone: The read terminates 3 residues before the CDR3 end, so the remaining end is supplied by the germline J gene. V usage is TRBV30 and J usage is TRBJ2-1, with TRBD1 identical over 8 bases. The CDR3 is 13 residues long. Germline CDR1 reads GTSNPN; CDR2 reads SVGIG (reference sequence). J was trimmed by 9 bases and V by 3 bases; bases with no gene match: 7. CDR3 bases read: TGTGCCTGGAGCACCGGGACAGGTACTGAG. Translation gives CAWSTGTGTE. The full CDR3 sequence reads CAWSTGTGTEQFF.

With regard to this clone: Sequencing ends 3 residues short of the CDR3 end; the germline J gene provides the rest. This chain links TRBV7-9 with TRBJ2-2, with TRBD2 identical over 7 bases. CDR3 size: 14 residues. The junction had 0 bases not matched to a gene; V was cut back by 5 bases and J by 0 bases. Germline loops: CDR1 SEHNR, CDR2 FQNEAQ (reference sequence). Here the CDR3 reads CASSAGANTGELFF. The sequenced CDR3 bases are TGTGCCAGCAGCGCGGGGGCGAACACCGGGGAG.

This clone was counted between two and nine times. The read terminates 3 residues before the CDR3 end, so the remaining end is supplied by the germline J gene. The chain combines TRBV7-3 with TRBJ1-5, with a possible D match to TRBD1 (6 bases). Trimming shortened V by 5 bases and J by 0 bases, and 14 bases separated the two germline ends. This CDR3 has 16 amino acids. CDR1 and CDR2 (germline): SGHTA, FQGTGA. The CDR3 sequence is CASSLRDRSSNQPQHF. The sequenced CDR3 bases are TGTGCCAGCAGCCTACGCGACAGGTCTAGCAATCAGCCC. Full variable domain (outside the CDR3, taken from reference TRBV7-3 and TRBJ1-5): GAGVSQTPSNKVTEKGKYVELRCDPISGHTALYWYRQSLGQGPEFLIYFQGTGAADDSGLPNDRFFAVRPEGSVSTLKIQRTERGDSAVYLCASSLRDRSSNQPQHFGDGTRLSIL.

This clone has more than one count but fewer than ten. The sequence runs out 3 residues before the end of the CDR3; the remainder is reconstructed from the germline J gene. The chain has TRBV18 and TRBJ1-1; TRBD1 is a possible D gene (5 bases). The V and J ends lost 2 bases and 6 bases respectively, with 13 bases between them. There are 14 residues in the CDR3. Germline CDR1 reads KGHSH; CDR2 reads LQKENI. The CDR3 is CASSPSTVFPEAFF. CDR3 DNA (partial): TGTGCCAGCTCACCATCGACAGTTTTCCCTGAA. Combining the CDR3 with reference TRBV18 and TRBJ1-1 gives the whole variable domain NAGVMQNPRHLVRRRGQEARLRCSPMKGHSHVYWYRQLPEEGLKFMVYLQKENIIDESGMPKERFSAEFPKEGPSILRIQQVVRGDSAAYFCASSPSTVFPEAFFGQGTRLTVV.

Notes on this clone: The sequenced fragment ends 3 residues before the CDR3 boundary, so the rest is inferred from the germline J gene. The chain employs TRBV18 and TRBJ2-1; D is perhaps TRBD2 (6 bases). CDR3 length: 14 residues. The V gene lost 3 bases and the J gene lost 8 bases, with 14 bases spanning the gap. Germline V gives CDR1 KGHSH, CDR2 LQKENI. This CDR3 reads CASSPSLARDEQFF. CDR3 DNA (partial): TGTGCCAGCTCACCGTCCCTAGCGCGGGATGAG.

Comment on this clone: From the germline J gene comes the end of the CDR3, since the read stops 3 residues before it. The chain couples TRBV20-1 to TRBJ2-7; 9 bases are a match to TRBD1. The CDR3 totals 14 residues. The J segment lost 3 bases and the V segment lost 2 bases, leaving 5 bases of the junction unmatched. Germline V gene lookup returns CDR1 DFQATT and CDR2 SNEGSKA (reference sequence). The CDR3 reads CSARIGTGIYEQYF. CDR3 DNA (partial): TGCAGTGCTAGAATTGGGACAGGGATCTACGAG.

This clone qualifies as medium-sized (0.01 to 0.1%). CDR3 in amino acids: CASTLAGNTGELFF. The covered CDR3 bases are TGTGCCAGCACACTAGCGGGGAACACCGGGGAG. The V gene is TRBV7-3, the J gene TRBJ2-2; TRBD2 matches at 9 bases. Sequencing ends 3 residues short of the CDR3 end; the germline J gene provides the rest. CDR1 and CDR2 (germline): SGHTA, FQGTGA. After removal of 7 bases from V and 1 base from J, the junction contained 1 base not matched to a gene. The CDR3 sequence is 14 residues long.

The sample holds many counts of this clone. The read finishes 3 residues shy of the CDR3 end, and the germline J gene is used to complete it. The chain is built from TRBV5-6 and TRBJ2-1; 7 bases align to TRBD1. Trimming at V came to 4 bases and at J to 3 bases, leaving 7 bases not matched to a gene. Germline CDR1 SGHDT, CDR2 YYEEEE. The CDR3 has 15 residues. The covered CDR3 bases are TGTGCCAGCAGCGAGACACAGGGGCACTACAATGAG. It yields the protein CASSETQGHYNE. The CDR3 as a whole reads CASSETQGHYNEQFF.

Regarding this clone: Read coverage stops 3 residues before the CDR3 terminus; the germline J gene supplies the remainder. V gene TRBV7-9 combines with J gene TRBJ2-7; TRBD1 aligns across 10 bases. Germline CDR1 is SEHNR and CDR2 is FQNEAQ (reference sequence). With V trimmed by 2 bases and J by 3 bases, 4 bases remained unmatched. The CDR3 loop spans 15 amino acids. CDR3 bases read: TGTGCCAGCAGCTTAAGGTGGGACAGGGGCTACGAG. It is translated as CASSLRWDRGYE. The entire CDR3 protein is CASSLRWDRGYEQYF.

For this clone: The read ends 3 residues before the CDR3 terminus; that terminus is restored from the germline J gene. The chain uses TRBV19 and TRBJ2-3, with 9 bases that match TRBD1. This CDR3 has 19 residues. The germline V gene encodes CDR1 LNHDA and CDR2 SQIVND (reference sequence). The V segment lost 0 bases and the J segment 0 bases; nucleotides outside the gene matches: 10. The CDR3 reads CASSIDHFRQGGSTDTQYF. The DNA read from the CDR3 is TGTGCCAGTAGTATAGATCATTTCCGACAGGGGGGAAGCACAGATACG.

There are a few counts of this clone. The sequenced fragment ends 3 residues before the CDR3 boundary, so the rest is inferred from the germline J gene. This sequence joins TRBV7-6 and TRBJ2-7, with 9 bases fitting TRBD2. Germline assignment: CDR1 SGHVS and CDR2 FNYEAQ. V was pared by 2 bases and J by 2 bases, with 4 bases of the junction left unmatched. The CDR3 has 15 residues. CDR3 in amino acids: CASSLTRGGTYEQYF. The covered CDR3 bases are TGTGCCAGCAGCTTAACGCGGGGGGGAACCTACGAG.